This T cell receptor beta chain emerged from a study of neurological immune-mediated disorders. The team produced cDNA through 5'RACE using 10-nucleotide random UMIs. Over 160 million TCR-beta sequences from 15-18 subjects were obtained in each sequencing run. TCRdb used MiXCR to reprocess the 5' RACE reads, holding one entry per CDR3 protein. The table records some 15,000 distinct CDR3 sequences, 3% to 3.5% of them present only once. In Maryland, USA, blood bank volunteers were the healthy controls. CDR3 size: 20 residues. Germline CDR1 is LGHNT and CDR2 is FRNRAP. J lost 0 bases, V lost 8 bases, and 22 bases had no gene match.

This receptor was obtained from a woman aged 35 to 49 in good health. The specimen was CD8+ T cells from blood. The chain combines TRBV12-5 with TRBJ1-3; 7 bases fit TRBD1. CDR3 amino acids: CASLPSKLDRALSSGNTIYF. In DNA form, the CDR3 reads TGTGCTAGTCTCCCCTCGAAGCTTGACAGGGCCTTAAGCTCTGGAAACACCATATATTTT.